This T cell receptor (beta chain) came from a study of blood T cell repertoires in COVID-19. The CDR3 covers 14 residues. Germline lookup yields CDR1 SGHRS and CDR2 YFSETQ. V dropped 0 bases and J dropped 4 bases, with 7 bases sitting between them. How the authors handled the data: Researchers report that nucleated cell counts were estimated from reference gene primer amplification. The protocol was immunoSEQ multiplex PCR, while the TCRdb copy is restricted to in-frame clones and leaves out a portion. V and J calls and clone size come straight from that table; D and trimming were deduced from the DNA. In the table there are approximately 280,000 clones, around nine tenths of which are singletons.

This TCR came from a woman aged 60-70 years who had recovered from COVID-19. The chain joins TRBV5-1 to TRBJ2-2, with a possible D match to TRBD2 (5 bases). The sequencing sample was made of PBMCs or T cells enriched from blood (not recorded which). CDR3: CASSLVAGTGELFF. The CDR3 DNA follows: TGCGCCAGCAGCTTGGTCGCGGGCACCGGGGAGCTGTTTTTT.